Below, 18 T cell receptor beta chains from the same sample are listed, as sequenced in a study of vaccination effects on CD4 cells after COVID-19. Profiled with immunoSEQ multiplex PCR; TCRdb holds only in-frame clones, not every one. This sample has some 40,000 clones; around 80% occur once, and the top ten carry 2%. Sequencing in the ViraFEST assay came after antigen-specific CD4+ T cells had been expanded with viral peptide pools, which were used to stimulate PBMC. Cells that had been cultured for approximately eleven days were the source of isolated CD4+ T cells. Two-dose vaccination with either BNT162b2 or mRNA-1273 was given to the participants. These receptors have no known antigen. This specimen was CD4+ T cells from PBMCs cultured with HCoV-NL63 spike peptides, taken after COVID-19 vaccination. Receptors were obtained from a human donor who received a COVID-19 vaccine. Some clones in this sample may be carry-over from other donors' samples.

V gene TRBV10-3 combines with J gene TRBJ1-3, with 9 nucleotides matching TRBD1. The CDR3 is 17 amino acids. V trimming: 2 bases; J trimming: 4 bases; junction bases outside the gene matches: 9. The germline V gene encodes CDR1 ENHRY and CDR2 SYGVKD. CDR3 DNA sequence: TGTGCCATCAGTGAGAGGTCGGTGGGGACAGGGGGAAACACCATATATTTT. Amino acid sequence: CAISERSVGTGGNTIYF.

Regarding this clone: One junction end disagrees with the germline gene, perhaps due to a read error. V gene TRBV24-1 combines with J gene TRBJ2-2; 7 bases agree with TRBD1. The germline gives CDR1 KGHDR, CDR2 SFDVKD. The CDR3 covers 14 residues. The CDR3 sequence: CATSDRVNTGELFF. In DNA form, the CDR3 reads TGTGCCACTAGTGACAGGGTGAACACCGGGGAGCTGTTTTTT.

The V and J genes are TRBV19 and TRBJ1-2; D is unclear. Germline V gives CDR1 LNHDA, CDR2 SQIVND (reference sequence). Trimming left V 6 bases short and J 6 bases short, with 5 bases between. The CDR3 is 10 residues long. The CDR3 loop is CASRGNGYTF. The CDR3 nucleotides read TGTGCCAGTAGGGGAAATGGCTACACCTTC.

The J gene is TRBJ1-2, the V gene TRBV6-8; 9 nucleotides agree with TRBD1. J was trimmed by 3 bases and V by 6 bases; bases with no gene match: 5. This CDR3 has 14 residues. Per the germline V gene, CDR1 is MNHGY and CDR2 is SAAAGT. Written as DNA, the CDR3 is TGTGCCAGCAGACAGGGGGCACCCTACTATGGCTACACCTTC. Amino acids: CASRQGAPYYGYTF.

The J gene is TRBJ2-5, the V gene TRBV4-1; possible D gene TRBD1, 6 bases. The V end was cut by 4 bases, the J end by 1 base, with 7 bases between. The germline V gene encodes CDR1 MGHRA and CDR2 YSYEKL. This CDR3 is 13 amino acids long. The CDR3 spells CASSPGVQETQYF. The CDR3 coding sequence is TGCGCCAGCAGCCCAGGGGTCCAAGAGACCCAGTACTTC.

The chain uses TRBV30 and TRBJ2-1; no definite D call. From germline, CDR1 is GTSNPN and CDR2 SVGIG (reference sequence). The CDR3 runs to 15 residues. The ends were cut back, 2 bases at V and 0 bases at J, with 11 bases in the middle. The DNA for the CDR3 is TGTGCCTGGAGTACGGCAGGCAGCTCCTACAATGAGCAGTTCTTC. Its protein product is CAWSTAGSSYNEQFF.

The chain combines TRBV29-1 with TRBJ1-4, with D unresolved. Trimming took 7 bases from V and 7 from J, leaving 16 bases between them. CDR3 size: 13 residues. CDR1 and CDR2 (germline): SQVTM, ANQGSEA. The CDR3 here is CSGNVGSGEKLFF. The CDR3 region has the DNA TGCAGCGGGAATGTGGGCTCCGGTGAAAAACTGTTTTTT.

J is TRBJ1-5 and V is TRBV28; D is uncertain. The CDR3 length is 13 residues. CDR1 is MDHEN, CDR2 SYDVKM, per germline. With 0 bases removed from V and 5 bases from J, the gap between germline ends came to 5 bases. The CDR3 spells CASSLWGDQPQHF. The CDR3 nucleotides are TGTGCCAGCAGTTTATGGGGCGATCAGCCCCAGCATTTT. The whole variable domain, remainder taken from reference TRBV28 and TRBJ1-5, is DVKVTQSSRYLVKRTGEKVFLECVQDMDHENMFWYRQDPGLGLRLIYFSYDVKMKEKGDIPEGYSVSREKKERFSLILESASTNQTSMYLCASSLWGDQPQHFGDGTRLSIL.

The rearrangement uses TRBV6-6 and TRBJ1-6; 8 nucleotides align to TRBD1. CDR1 MNHNY and CDR2 SVGAGI come from the germline V gene (reference sequence). Trimming took 5 bases from V and 13 from J; bases not matched to a gene: 19. The CDR3 is 17 residues long. The CDR3 DNA reads TGTGCCAGCAGTCCCCAGGGGGCTTCATACCGTCCCTCCCCCCTCCACTTT. Amino acids: CASSPQGASYRPSPLHF.

V is TRBV10-2 and J is TRBJ1-1; D gene uncertain. Germline CDR1 reads WSHSY; CDR2 reads SAAADI. CDR3 length: 13 amino acids. V lost 8 bases to trimming and J lost 4 bases, with 14 bases between them. The CDR3 is CASGLVGGTEAFF. CDR3 nucleotide sequence: TGCGCCAGCGGTTTGGTAGGTGGCACTGAAGCTTTCTTT.

The J gene is TRBJ1-5, the V gene TRBV6-5; 7 positions agree with TRBD1. The CDR3 extends over 15 amino acids. Per the germline V gene, CDR1 is MNHEY and CDR2 is SVGAGI. The trim removed 6 bases at V and 3 bases at J, leaving 8 bases unmatched. The DNA for the CDR3 is TGTGCCAGCAGAGGACAGGAATTTAACAATCAGCCCCAGCATTTT. Its protein product is CASRGQEFNNQPQHF.

J is TRBJ1-1 and V is TRBV6-6; D uncertain. V lost 4 bases and J 1 base, leaving 4 bases between the germline ends. CDR1 is MNHNY, CDR2 SVGAGI, per germline (reference sequence). The length of the CDR3 is 12 residues. CDR3 in amino acids: CASSFPNTEAFF. The DNA for the CDR3 is TGTGCCAGCAGTTTCCCGAACACTGAAGCTTTCTTT.

This clone has a single count. V is TRBV6-5 and J is TRBJ2-1; 11 nucleotides line up with TRBD2. V was clipped by 6 bases and J by 6 bases; unmatched bases: 7. Germline V gives CDR1 MNHEY, CDR2 SVGAGI. The CDR3 runs 15 residues. The CDR3 sequence is CASRPTSGVPNEQFF. CDR3 bases: TGTGCCAGCAGGCCGACTAGCGGGGTTCCCAATGAGCAGTTCTTC.

This chain joins TRBV6-4 and TRBJ1-2; D is perhaps TRBD1 (6 bases). The CDR3 runs 14 residues. Germline values: CDR1 MRHNA, CDR2 SNTAGT. Between the trimmed V and J ends, which lost 7 bases and 1 base, there was a span of 13 bases. CDR3 bases: TGTGCCAGCAAGCAGGACAGAATTAACTATGGCTACACCTTC. The encoded protein is CASKQDRINYGYTF.

The table lists this clone with a few counts. This chain connects TRBV30 to TRBJ2-7; D is possibly TRBD1 or TRBD2 (5 bases each). The V and J ends lost 3 bases and 2 bases respectively, with 14 bases between them. The CDR3 extends over 14 amino acids. Germline V gene lookup returns CDR1 GTSNPN and CDR2 SVGIG (reference sequence). The CDR3 region has the DNA TGTGCCTGGAGATCTCCGGGACGGACCTACGAGCAGTACGTC. Its translation is CAWRSPGRTYEQYV.

The chain employs TRBV24-1 and TRBJ2-3; unclear D gene. The CDR3 covers 14 residues. V shed 0 bases and J shed 4 bases, with 7 bases lying between them. From germline, CDR1 is KGHDR and CDR2 SFDVKD. The CDR3 reads CATSDLQQADTQYF. The CDR3 region has the DNA TGTGCCACCAGTGATTTGCAGCAGGCAGATACGCAGTATTTT.

The chain combines TRBV5-1 with TRBJ1-1; D is unclear. The CDR3 loop spans 12 amino acids. The ends were cut back, 1 base at V and 2 bases at J, with 3 bases in the middle. CDR1 is SGHRS, CDR2 YFSETQ, per germline. CDR3 nucleotide sequence: TGCGCCAGCAGCTTGTCCAACACTGAAGCTTTCTTT. This translates into CASSLSNTEAFF.

The V and J genes are TRBV5-1 and TRBJ1-4; 8 bases are a match to TRBD1. CDR1 SGHRS and CDR2 YFSETQ come from the germline V gene. The CDR3 extends over 15 amino acids. The junction had 10 bases not matched to a gene; V was cut back by 4 bases and J by 8 bases. In DNA, the CDR3 is TGCGCCAGCAGCACGGACAGGGCATATGGGGAAAAACTGTTTTTT. Translation: CASSTDRAYGEKLFF.